This T cell receptor (beta chain) was identified in a study of blood T cell repertoires in COVID-19. Looking at the study overall: Donors in the United States, Italy and Spain gave samples during acute or convalescent COVID-19. PBMCs, B-cell-depleted T cells, or T cells were the source of the cDNA or gDNA that made up the material.

CDR1 is GTSNPN, CDR2 SVGIG, per germline (reference sequence). This CDR3 spans 14 amino acids. V shed 0 bases and J shed 2 bases, with 10 bases lying between them. Sequenced by immunoSEQ multiplex PCR; TCRdb stores in-frame clones only, minus some. The sample lists some 300,000 clones; about 87% were seen once. The sequence derives from a woman under 40 who had recovered from COVID-19. V and J are TRBV30 and TRBJ1-2, with D maybe TRBD1 (6 bases). Material for sequencing was peripheral blood. The CDR3 is CAWSVGQGNYGYTF. Here the CDR3 DNA reads TGTGCCTGGAGTGTAGGGCAGGGGAACTATGGCTACACCTTC.